A selection of T cell receptor beta chains follows, all from one sample in a study of identical twins. Using its own MiXCR run on the 5' RACE reads, TCRdb lists one record per CDR3 protein. The table includes 500,000 to 600,000 distinct CDR3 sequences, approximately 22% detected once. These data are also associated with another study on T cells expressing NK-cell markers.

The sample was CD4+ T cells sorted from blood. These receptors all come from a woman aged 18-29 years in good health. The CDR3 runs from the conserved cysteine through the conserved F or W. Each record gives: V gene, J gene, clone size, D gene, CDR3 DNA, CDR3 protein. The D gene is left open where the match is weak. Clone size, where shown, is once, few, many, or a class for clones that have expanded.

TRBV20-1	TRBJ2-5	many	.	TGCAGTGCTAGAACGGGGGCCCGAGAGACCCAGTACTTC	CSARTGARETQYF
TRBV21-1	TRBJ2-1	.	.	TGTGCCAGCAGCCGCCCCAGCGCTAGCTCCTACAATGAGCAGTTCTTC	CASSRPSASSYNEQFF
TRBV20-1	TRBJ2-7	few	.	TGCAGTGCTAGAGATCATCAAGGTAGTTTTGTGTCCGAGCAGTACTTC	CSARDHQGSFVSEQYF
TRBV7-2	TRBJ2-2	few	.	TGTGCCAGCAGCCCTACGCCGGGAGTCGGGGAGCTGTTTTTT	CASSPTPGVGELFF
TRBV9	TRBJ2-1	.	TRBD2	TGTGCCAGCAGCGTAGCTAGCGGGAGGTCCTACAATGAGCAGTTCTTC	CASSVASGRSYNEQFF
TRBV15	TRBJ1-6	.	TRBD1	TGTGCCACCAGCACCCCCCGGTCCGGGACAGGCAATTCACCCCTCCACTTT	CATSTPRSGTGNSPLHF
TRBV3-1	TRBJ2-2	.	TRBD2	TGTGCCAGCAGCCACCTAGCGGGGGTGAACACCGGGGAGCTGTTTTTT	CASSHLAGVNTGELFF
TRBV5-1	TRBJ2-1	.	TRBD2	TGCGCCAGCAGCTTGGAACCTAGCGGGAGGGCGGCTTCCTACAATGAGCAGTTCTTC	CASSLEPSGRAASYNEQFF
TRBV7-2	TRBJ1-1	few	.	TGTGCCAGCAGCTCTCAGGAGGACACTGAAGCTTTCTTT	CASSSQEDTEAFF
TRBV15	TRBJ1-4	.	.	TGTGCCACCAGCACGGGATTAGGAAAACTGTTTTTT	CATSTGLGKLFF
TRBV29-1	TRBJ1-5	few	.	TGCAGCGTTGGGGAAGGATTTGGCAATCAGCCCCAGCATTTT	CSVGEGFGNQPQHF
TRBV5-4	TRBJ2-3	few	.	TGTGCCAGCAGCCGGGGATCCGGGACTAGCACAGATACGCAGTATTTT	CASSRGSGTSTDTQYF
TRBV6-5	TRBJ2-3	few	TRBD2	TGTGCCAGCAGTTCACTAGCGGGGGGAGCGACAGATACGCAGTATTTT	CASSSLAGGATDTQYF
TRBV5-4	TRBJ1-2	few	.	TGTGCCAGCACCAATCAGGGATCCCCGGGTGGCTACACCTTC	CASTNQGSPGGYTF
TRBV6-5	TRBJ2-1	many	.	TGTGCCAGCAGTTACTCAGGGTCCTATGAGCAGTTCTTC	CASSYSGSYEQFF
TRBV5-5	TRBJ1-1	many	.	TGTGCCAGCAGCATTGACGGGAACACTGAAGCTTTCTTT	CASSIDGNTEAFF
TRBV6-1	TRBJ2-1	.	TRBD2	TGTGCCAGCAGAAGCCTCACTAGCGGGGGATACAATGAGCAGTTCTTC	CASRSLTSGGYNEQFF
TRBV3-1	TRBJ2-1	many	.	TGTGCCAGCAGCCCTTGGGACCGGCGGACTGTTGAGCAGTTCTTC	CASSPWDRRTVEQFF
TRBV10-2	TRBJ2-3	few	.	TGCGCCAGCAGTGACCCCCGAGGGGGGTCAGATACGCAGTATTTT	CASSDPRGGSDTQYF
TRBV5-5	TRBJ2-7	.	.	TGTGCCAGCAGCTCTGTCACGGTCTACGAGCAGTACTTC	CASSSVTVYEQYF
TRBV12-3/TRBV12-4	TRBJ1-5	.	.	TGTGCCAGCAGCAGAAATATTCAGCCCCAGCATTTT	CASSRNIQPQHF
TRBV6-5	TRBJ1-2	.	.	TGTGCCAGCCGGGGCGGGAGTGGCTACACCTTC	CASRGGSGYTF
TRBV6-1	TRBJ2-7	few	.	TGTGCCAGCGTATCGGCCTACTCCTACGAGCAGTACTTC	CASVSAYSYEQYF
TRBV4-3	TRBJ2-1	few	.	TGCGCCAGCAGCCAAGATTGGTTCCGGGAGCAGTTCTTC	CASSQDWFREQFF
TRBV7-9	TRBJ2-2	once	.	TGTGCCAGCGAGTCGGCGTGGCTGTTTTTT	CASESAWLFF
TRBV29-1	TRBJ2-7	few	TRBD2	TGCAGCGTTGAAAGGGGGACTAGCGGGAGTCGGTCCTACGAGCAGTACTTC	CSVERGTSGSRSYEQYF
TRBV10-3	TRBJ2-2	few	TRBD1	TGTGCCATCAGTGTACAGGGGGCCGGGGAGCTGTTTTTT	CAISVQGAGELFF
TRBV9	TRBJ2-3	few	TRBD2	TGTGCCAGCACCAAAACCCCTAGCGGGGGGGAGGATACGCAGTATTTT	CASTKTPSGGEDTQYF
TRBV12-3/TRBV12-4	TRBJ2-7	many	.	TGTGCCAGCAGTCGGACACCTTATTCCTACGAGCAGTACTTC	CASSRTPYSYEQYF
TRBV2	TRBJ1-5	many	TRBD1	TGTGCCAGCAGTACGGACAGGGTAGGTCAGCCCCAGCATTTT	CASSTDRVGQPQHF
TRBV4-1	TRBJ2-7	.	TRBD1	TGCGCCAGCAGCCGGGGCGCTGGTAAAAAGGGGGCATACGAGCAGTACTTC	CASSRGAGKKGAYEQYF
TRBV29-1	TRBJ2-7	few	.	TGCAGCGTCGCCAGGGGTCTTTCCTACGAGCAGTACTTC	CSVARGLSYEQYF
TRBV18	TRBJ2-5	few	.	TGTGCCAGCTCACCAACCGAAGAAAGATCGTACTTC	CASSPTEERSYF
TRBV7-7	TRBJ2-2	few	.	TGTGCTAGCAGCTCAGGACAGTCCACCGGGGAGCTGTTTTTT	CASSSGQSTGELFF
TRBV4-2	TRBJ2-1	.	.	TGTGCCAGCAGCCAAGGCCATAACAATGAGCAGTTCTTC	CASSQGHNNEQFF
TRBV5-1	TRBJ2-2	.	.	TGCGCCAGCAGCTTGGATCCGGGCACCGGGGAGCTGTTTTTT	CASSLDPGTGELFF
TRBV3-1	TRBJ1-1	.	.	TGTGCCAGCAGGCAAACACCGGGACAGAACACTGAAGCTTTCTTT	CASRQTPGQNTEAFF
TRBV7-9	TRBJ1-1	few	.	TGTGCCAGCAGCCCAATCGGCACGAACACTGAAGCTTTCTTT	CASSPIGTNTEAFF
TRBV12-3/TRBV12-4	TRBJ2-7	.	TRBD2	TGTGCCAGCAACCGCGGGGGGAGGCCCTACGAGCAGTACTTC	CASNRGGRPYEQYF
TRBV6-5	TRBJ1-5	few	.	TGTGCCAGCAGTTACTCGTGGAGCGCCAATCAGCCCCAGCATTTT	CASSYSWSANQPQHF
TRBV20-1	TRBJ1-4	few	TRBD1	TGCAGTGCGACGTCACAGGGGGCCTCTGAAAAACTGTTTTTT	CSATSQGASEKLFF
TRBV6-1	TRBJ2-3	.	.	TGTGCCAGCAAGCGGCCCCACAGAGATACGCAGTATTTT	CASKRPHRDTQYF
TRBV6-5	TRBJ2-1	few	.	TGTGCCAGCAGTTACTCGACGGCTAACAATGAGCAGTTCTTC	CASSYSTANNEQFF
TRBV3-1	TRBJ2-3	many	.	TGTGCCAGCGAGAGTAGCCGCGATACGCAGTATTTT	CASESSRDTQYF
TRBV20-1	TRBJ1-5	few	TRBD1	TGCAGTGCTAGGCGACAGGGGCCCTACAATCAGCCCCAGCATTTT	CSARRQGPYNQPQHF
TRBV20-1	TRBJ2-7	few	TRBD1	TGCAGTGCTCGGACAGGGGTGGTGGTGGGGACTCCTTACTTC	CSARTGVVVGTPYF
TRBV18	TRBJ1-1	.	.	TGTGCCAGCTCACCACCAAGGGGGGCAGGGCGAAGCACTGAAGCTTTCTTT	CASSPPRGAGRSTEAFF
TRBV20-1	TRBJ2-1	.	TRBD2	TGCAGTGCTAGACTAGCGGAGGGGCAGTTCTTC	CSARLAEGQFF
TRBV6-1	TRBJ1-1	.	.	TGTGCCAGCACCAAAGGGGCCCCGAACACTGAAGCTTTCTTT	CASTKGAPNTEAFF
TRBV20-1	TRBJ1-2	.	.	TGCAGTGCATCAAATCCCCGACAGACGTATGGCTACACCTTC	CSASNPRQTYGYTF
TRBV6-1	TRBJ2-7	few	.	TGTGCCAGCAGTGAACTCGGGGTCGAGCAGTACTTC	CASSELGVEQYF
TRBV20-1	TRBJ2-1	many	.	TGCAGTGCTAGAGATCCCCTAAAGGGTGGGGGCTACAATGAGCAGTTCTTC	CSARDPLKGGGYNEQFF
TRBV11-3	TRBJ2-2	few	TRBD1	TGTGCCAGCAGCGCGGACAGGGGGGGGACCGGGGAGCTGTTTTTT	CASSADRGGTGELFF
TRBV3-1	TRBJ2-1	.	TRBD2	TGTGCCAGCAGCCAGATGAGACTAGCGGGAGAGCAGTTCTTC	CASSQMRLAGEQFF
TRBV7-9	TRBJ2-2	.	.	TGTGCCAGCACCCTATGGGTTTTCCAGGCCGGGGAGCTGTTTTTT	CASTLWVFQAGELFF
TRBV5-1	TRBJ2-5	few	.	TGCGCCAGCAGCTTGGGCGTCGGGCCTCAAGAGACCCAGTACTTC	CASSLGVGPQETQYF
TRBV5-1	TRBJ2-1	few	TRBD2	TGCGCCAGCAGACGACTAGCGGGTTCCTACAATGAGCAGTTCTTC	CASRRLAGSYNEQFF
TRBV4-2	TRBJ2-3	.	.	TGCGCCAGCAGCCAAGTCGCGGCTAGCGGCACAGATACGCAGTATTTT	CASSQVAASGTDTQYF
TRBV12-3/TRBV12-4	TRBJ2-3	many	.	TGTGCCAGCAGTGCCTGGGTGATAAACGCAGATACGCAGTATTTT	CASSAWVINADTQYF
TRBV25-1	TRBJ2-5	.	.	TGTGCCAGCAGCATCCTCCCGTCGGGGACCCAGTACTTC	CASSILPSGTQYF